This T cell receptor beta chain was recorded in a study of blood T cell repertoires in COVID-19. V lost 4 bases and J 8 bases, leaving 18 bases between the germline ends. The CDR3 extends over 14 amino acids. Germline V CDR1 and CDR2: SGHRS, YFSETQ. Original data processing: Researchers report that nucleated cell counts were estimated from reference gene primer amplification. The protocol was immunoSEQ multiplex PCR, while the TCRdb copy is restricted to in-frame clones and leaves out a portion. D and trimming come from the DNA, and the V and J calls and clone size come from that table. The data show approximately 200,000 clones, around 84% seen once.

Sequencing was done on a sample of peripheral blood. The sequence was obtained from a woman of 80 years or more with COVID-19, enrolled during active disease. The chain combines TRBV5-1 with TRBJ1-2; D gene unclear. The CDR3 is CASSPDGLGRGYTF. In nucleotides, the CDR3 is TGCGCCAGCAGCCCCGACGGTCTGGGCCGGGGCTACACCTTC.